This TCR beta chain originates from a study of graft-versus-host responses after intestinal transplantation. Study overall: Every recipient underwent anti-thymocyte globulin induction, then tacrolimus and steroids for two to four years.

Clones were read by immunoSEQ multiplex PCR, and TCRdb kept only the in-frame ones, dropping some. The data hold under 95,000 clones, with about 88% observed a single time. On this clone itself: The antigen remains unidentified.

Study-wide findings and caveats: Allografts of patients with graft-donor T cell macrochimerism showed high graft-versus-host to host-versus-graft clone ratios.

Germline V gene lookup returns CDR1 SGHTA and CDR2 FQGTGA. The CDR3 contains 14 residues. Trimming cost V 1 base and J 0 bases, with 5 bases left between them. The sample consisted of unstimulated CD4+ T cells sorted from spleen or lymph node cells, taken before transplant. This clonotype originated in a human donor who was the organ donor for an intestinal transplant. The chain has TRBV7-3 and TRBJ2-3; D remains unclear. The DNA for the CDR3 is TGTGCCAGCAGCTTAAGCGTAAGCACAGATACGCAGTATTTT. Residues: CASSLSVSTDTQYF. Using reference TRBV7-3 and TRBJ2-3 for the parts outside the CDR3, the full variable domain is GAGVSQTPSNKVTEKGKYVELRCDPISGHTALYWYRQSLGQGPEFLIYFQGTGAADDSGLPNDRFFAVRPEGSVSTLKIQRTERGDSAVYLCASSLSVSTDTQYFGPGTRLTVL.